Described below is a single T cell receptor beta chain sequence and its context. The source of the sample is a study of cytomegalovirus exposure and HLA in healthy donors. Germline V lookup: CDR1 SNHLY, CDR2 FYNNEI. With 3 bases clipped from V and 4 bases from J, the junction kept 10 bases outside the gene matches. The CDR3 contains 16 residues. Use of 60 Vbeta and 13 Jbeta primers characterized the PCR. Clones were read by immunoSEQ multiplex PCR, and TCRdb kept only the in-frame ones, dropping some. The sample lists about 65,000 clones; about 72% were seen once. The chain joins TRBV2 to TRBJ2-5; 8 nucleotides align to TRBD2. The sequence derives from a girl between 5 and 17 years old in good health and CMV-seropositive. Material: PBMCs. The CDR3 here is CASSDGLGREVETQYF. The DNA of the CDR3 is TGTGCCAGCAGTGACGGTCTGGGGCGGGAGGTAGAGACCCAGTACTTC.